This T cell receptor beta chain originates from a study of cytomegalovirus exposure and HLA in healthy donors. Study-wide results and caveats: Diagnosis of cytomegalovirus status made by the classifier reportedly showed high specificity and sensitivity.

An approximately 130-subject validation cohort, separate from the approximately 670-subject first cohort, supplied the donors. Some clones are missing from TCRdb's copy, which holds only in-frame ones; the method was immunoSEQ multiplex PCR. The sample lists 250,000 to 350,000 clones; roughly 88% were seen once. The table lists this clone with a count of one. Its specificity is not known. Sequenced input: PBMCs. This TCR came from a woman aged 18-35 years in good health and CMV-seronegative.

CDR3 in DNA: TGTGCCAGCAGTGCACTAGCGGGATACGGCGAGCAGTACTTC. It translates to CASSALAGYGEQYF. V usage is TRBV6-6 and J usage is TRBJ2-7; 10 bases agree with TRBD2. The CDR3 extends over 14 amino acids. Unmatched junction bases numbered 7, after V lost 5 bases and J lost 6 bases. Germline values: CDR1 MNHNY, CDR2 SVGAGI (reference sequence).